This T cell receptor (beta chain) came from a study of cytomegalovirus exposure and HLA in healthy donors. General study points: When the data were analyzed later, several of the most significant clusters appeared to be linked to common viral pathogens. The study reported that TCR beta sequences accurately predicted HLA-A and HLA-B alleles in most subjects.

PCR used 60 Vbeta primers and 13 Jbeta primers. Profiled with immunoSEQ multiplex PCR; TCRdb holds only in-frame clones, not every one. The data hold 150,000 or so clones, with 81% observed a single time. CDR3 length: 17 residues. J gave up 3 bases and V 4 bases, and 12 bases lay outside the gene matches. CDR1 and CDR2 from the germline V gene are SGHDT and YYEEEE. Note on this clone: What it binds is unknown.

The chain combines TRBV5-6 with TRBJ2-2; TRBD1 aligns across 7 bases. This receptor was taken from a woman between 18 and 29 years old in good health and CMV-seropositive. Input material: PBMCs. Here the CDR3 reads CASSPAKLGQDTGELFF. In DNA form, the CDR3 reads TGTGCCAGCAGCCCGGCAAAATTAGGACAGGACACCGGGGAGCTGTTTTTT. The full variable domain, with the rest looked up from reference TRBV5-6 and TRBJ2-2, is DAGVTQSPTHLIKTRGQQVTLRCSPKSGHDTVSWYQQALGQGPQFIFQYYEEEERQRGNFPDRFSGHQFPNYSSELNVNALLLGDSALYLCASSPAKLGQDTGELFFGEGSRLTVL.